This T cell receptor beta chain was captured by sequencing in a study of beta chain features in type 1 diabetes. Study findings and constraints: Among patients with Type 1 diabetes, TCRB CDR3s were moderately but significantly shorter in every one of the four CD4+ subsets. PCR could preferentially amplify shorter templates, alike in patients and controls.

CDR1 and CDR2 (germline): SQVTM, ANQGSEA. The CDR3 consists of 11 residues. V shed 4 bases and J shed 3 bases, with 7 bases lying between them. Details on this clone: What it binds is unknown. Other DNA sequences within the sample encode an identical CDR3.

The isolated RNA, all of it, was reverse transcribed, so expressed TCRB transcripts were what got sequenced. An average around 3.5 million reads came from naive, central memory and regulatory T cell samples. Some clones are missing from TCRdb's copy, which holds only in-frame ones; the method was immunoSEQ multiplex PCR. In the table there are some 700,000 clones, around an eighth of which are singletons. The gene calls are TRBV29-1 and TRBJ2-7; D remains ambiguous. Sequencing input: naive CD4+ T cells from blood. This receptor was taken from a man aged 18 to 29 with type 1 diabetes. The CDR3 sequence: CSVGTVYEQYF. The CDR3 region has the DNA TGCAGCGTTGGAACAGTCTACGAGCAGTACTTC.